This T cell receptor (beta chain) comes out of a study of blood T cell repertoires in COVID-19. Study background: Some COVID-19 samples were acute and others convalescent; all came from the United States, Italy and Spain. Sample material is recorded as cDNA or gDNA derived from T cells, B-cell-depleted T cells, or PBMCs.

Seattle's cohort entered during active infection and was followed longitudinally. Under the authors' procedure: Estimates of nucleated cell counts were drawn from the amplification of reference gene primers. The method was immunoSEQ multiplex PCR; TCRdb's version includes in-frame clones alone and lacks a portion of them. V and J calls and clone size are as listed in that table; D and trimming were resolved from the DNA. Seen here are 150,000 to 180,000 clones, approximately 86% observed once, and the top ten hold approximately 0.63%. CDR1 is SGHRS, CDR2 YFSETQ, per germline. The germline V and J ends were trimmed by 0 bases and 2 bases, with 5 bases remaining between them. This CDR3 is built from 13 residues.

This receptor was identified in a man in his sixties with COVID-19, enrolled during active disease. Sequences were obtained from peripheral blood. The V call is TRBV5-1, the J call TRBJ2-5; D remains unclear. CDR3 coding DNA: TGCGCCAGCAGCTTGGGAGCTCAAGAGACCCAGTACTTC. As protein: CASSLGAQETQYF.